This T cell receptor beta chain was identified in a study of cytomegalovirus exposure and HLA in healthy donors. The wider study: Unique TCRs numbering around 80 million, obtained from HLA-typed donors, made up an early data release.

PCR amplification relied on 60 Vbeta primers (plus 13 Jbeta primers). Original data processing: Roughly 12 million shared chains were among around 80 million unique TCR beta chains counted in a later analysis. Assay used: immunoSEQ multiplex PCR; TCRdb lists only in-frame clones, some missing. V and J calls and clone size are as listed in that table; D and trimming were resolved from the DNA. The sample has fewer than 200,000 clones; about 77% are singletons. A note on this clone: No antigen is known for it.

Study observations and caveats: Confirmation was obtained in vitro that three CMV-associated chains are specific for CMV antigens.

The sample consisted of PBMCs. The receptor was derived from a woman aged 45-65 years in good health and CMV-seronegative.

CDR3 protein: CASSFIGAPNTEAFF. CDR3 DNA: TGTGCCAGCAGCTTCATTGGGGCTCCGAACACTGAAGCTTTCTTT. This chain joins TRBV5-4 and TRBJ1-1, with a possible D match to TRBD1 (5 bases). V was pared by 2 bases and J by 1 base, with 12 bases between. Germline V CDR1 and CDR2: SGHNT, YYREEE (reference sequence). This CDR3 spans 15 amino acids.